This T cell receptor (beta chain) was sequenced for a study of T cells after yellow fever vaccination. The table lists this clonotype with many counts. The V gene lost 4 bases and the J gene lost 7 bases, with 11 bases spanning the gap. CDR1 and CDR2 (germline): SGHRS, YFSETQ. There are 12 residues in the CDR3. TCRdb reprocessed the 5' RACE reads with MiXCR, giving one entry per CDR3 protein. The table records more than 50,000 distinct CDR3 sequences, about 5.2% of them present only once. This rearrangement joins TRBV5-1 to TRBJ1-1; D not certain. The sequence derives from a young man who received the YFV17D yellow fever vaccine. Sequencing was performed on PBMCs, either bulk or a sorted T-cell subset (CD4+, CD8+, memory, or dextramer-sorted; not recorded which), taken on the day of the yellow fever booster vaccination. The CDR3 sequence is CASSDPGSEAFF. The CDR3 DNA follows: TGCGCCAGCAGCGACCCGGGGAGTGAAGCTTTCTTT. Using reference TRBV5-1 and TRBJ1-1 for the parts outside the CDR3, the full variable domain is KAGVTQTPRYLIKTRGQQVTLSCSPISGHRSVSWYQQTPGQGLQFLFEYFSETQRNKGNFPGRFSGRQFSNSRSEMNVSTLELGDSALYLCASSDPGSEAFFGQGTRLTVV.